What follows are 18 T cell receptor beta chains derived from one specimen sequenced in a study of blood T cell repertoires in COVID-19. Profiled with immunoSEQ multiplex PCR; TCRdb holds only in-frame clones, not every one. The sample consists of 250,000 to 350,000 clones, 89% of them appearing once. Sequencing was done on a sample of peripheral blood. These receptors were obtained from an older woman with acute or convalescent COVID-19.

This sequence joins TRBV9 and TRBJ1-2; possibly TRBD1 for D (6 bases). CDR3 length: 16 residues. Trimming cost V 3 bases and J 0 bases, with 15 bases left between them. Germline loops: CDR1 SGDLS, CDR2 YYNGEE. CDR3 DNA sequence: TGTGCCAGCAGCGCACTCGTGACAGGTTCTAACTATGGCTACACCTTC. Translation: CASSALVTGSNYGYTF.

This rearrangement joins TRBV20-1 to TRBJ2-4; the match to TRBD2 covers 16 bases. Germline CDR1 is DFQATT and CDR2 is SNEGSKA (reference sequence). Trimming cost V 3 bases and J 8 bases; bases outside gene matches: 1. This CDR3 is 14 amino acids long. Here the CDR3 DNA reads TGCAGTGCTAGTGGGACTAGCGGGAGGGACATTCAGTACTTC. Protein sequence: CSASGTSGRDIQYF.

The genes are TRBV19 and TRBJ2-3; the match to TRBD2 covers 8 bases. Germline V gene lookup returns CDR1 LNHDA and CDR2 SQIVND (reference sequence). After removal of 3 bases from V and 5 bases from J, the junction contained 16 bases not matched to a gene. The CDR3 contains 18 residues. For the CDR3, the DNA is TGTGCCAGTAGTATGCAGGGGCCTTTAGCGGGGCGCGGAGATACGCAGTATTTT. Amino acid sequence: CASSMQGPLAGRGDTQYF. The full variable domain, completed using reference TRBV19 and TRBJ2-3, is DGGITQSPKYLFRKEGQNVTLSCEQNLNHDAMYWYRQDPGQGLRLIYYSQIVNDFQKGDIAEGYSVSREKKESFPLTVTSAQKNPTAFYLCASSMQGPLAGRGDTQYFGPGTRLTVL.

The chain couples TRBV6-5 to TRBJ1-5; D gene ambiguous. Germline V gives CDR1 MNHEY, CDR2 SVGAGI. V was cut by 3 bases and J by 4 bases, with 10 bases left in between. The CDR3 sequence is 14 residues long. The CDR3 bases are TGTGCCAGCAGTTATGCAGGTACGAATCAGCCCCAGCATTTT. Amino acids: CASSYAGTNQPQHF.

The chain is built from TRBV4-1 and TRBJ2-7; TRBD1 is a possible D gene (6 bases). The CDR3 extends over 14 amino acids. The germline V gene has CDR1 MGHRA and CDR2 YSYEKL. Trimming left V 3 bases short and J 2 bases short, with 11 bases between. CDR3 amino acids: CASSHLGAAYEQYF. The CDR3 DNA reads as TGCGCCAGCAGCCACCTGGGGGCCGCCTACGAGCAGTACTTC.

The chain couples TRBV7-2 to TRBJ2-3, with TRBD2 matching over 8 bases. CDR3 length equals 17 residues. V shed 3 bases, J shed 8 bases, and the junction held 16 bases outside the gene matches. The germline V gene has CDR1 SGHTA and CDR2 FQGNSA. CDR3 amino acids: CASSLAGGGGPLGTQYF. DNA of the CDR3: TGTGCCAGCAGCTTGGCGGGGGGCGGGGGACCCTTGGGTACGCAGTATTTT.

This chain links TRBV14 with TRBJ2-1; D may be TRBD2 (6 bases). CDR1 and CDR2 (germline): SGHDN, FVKESK. This CDR3 is built from 17 residues. V was clipped by 1 base and J by 0 bases, with 13 bases between them. CDR3 DNA sequence: TGTGCCAGCAGCCAAGGGAGGGGCCGCAGCTCCTACAATGAGCAGTTCTTC. Its protein is CASSQGRGRSSYNEQFF.

This clone appeared a single time. This rearrangement joins TRBV7-3 to TRBJ2-1, with 11 bases lining up with TRBD1. V shed 4 bases and J 2 bases; nucleotides not matched to a gene: 1. CDR3 size: 15 residues. Germline values: CDR1 SGHTA, CDR2 FQGTGA. CDR3 in DNA: TGTGCCAGCAGCTGGGACAGGGGGACCTACAATGAGCAGTTCTTC. Its protein is CASSWDRGTYNEQFF.

The J gene is TRBJ1-5, the V gene TRBV2, with D hard to call. The germline CDR1 and CDR2 sequences are SNHLY and FYNNEI. CDR3 length: 13 amino acids. V lost 6 bases to trimming and J lost 0 bases, with 6 bases between them. CDR3 sequence (DNA): TGTGCCAGCAGGTCAGGTAGCAATCAGCCCCAGCATTTT. Its translation is CASRSGSNQPQHF.

The chain carries TRBV7-9 and TRBJ2-5, with 8 bases matching TRBD2. The V and J ends lost 0 bases and 3 bases, in that order; junction bases with no gene match: 6. CDR1 is SEHNR, CDR2 FQNEAQ, per germline (reference sequence). This CDR3 spans 16 amino acids. The CDR3 spells CASSLAGRRGEETQYF. The CDR3 nucleotides are TGTGCCAGCAGCTTAGCCGGTAGGCGGGGGGAAGAGACCCAGTACTTC. The whole variable domain, filled in from reference TRBV7-9 and TRBJ2-5, reads DTGVSQNPRHKITKRGQNVTFRCDPISEHNRLYWYRQTLGQGPEFLTYFQNEAQLEKSRLLSDRFSAERPKGSFSTLEIQRTEQGDSAMYLCASSLAGRRGEETQYFGPGTRLLVL.

The chain carries TRBV4-2 and TRBJ2-7; perhaps TRBD2 as D (6 bases). V was clipped by 8 bases and J by 1 base, with 15 bases between them. Germline lookup yields CDR1 LGHNA and CDR2 YNFKEQ. CDR3 length equals 14 residues. CDR3 sequence reads: CASRTVAGSYEQYF. The DNA of the CDR3 is TGTGCCAGCCGTACGGTCGCGGGGTCCTACGAGCAGTACTTC.

The chain joins TRBV4-1 to TRBJ2-3; 7 nucleotides agree with TRBD2. In germline, CDR1 is MGHRA, CDR2 YSYEKL. The CDR3 contains 18 residues. Trimming removed 2 bases from V and 0 bases from J; junction bases left unmatched: 11. CDR3 sequence reads: CASSQRLIAGASTDTQYF. DNA for the CDR3: TGCGCCAGCAGCCAAAGGTTAATAGCGGGTGCTAGCACAGATACGCAGTATTTT.

The chain couples TRBV4-3 to TRBJ2-7, with a weak D call TRBD1 (6 bases). Germline loops: CDR1 LGHNA, CDR2 YSLEER. The V end lost 0 bases, the J end lost 3 bases, and 18 bases lay between the germline ends. The CDR3 spans 17 residues. Written as DNA, the CDR3 is TGCGCCAGCAGCCAAGAATCAGGGGCGGGCCTCCTCTACGAGCAGTACTTC. It codes for CASSQESGAGLLYEQYF.

The CDR3 here is CASSYPAGGSTAEQFF. CDR3 nucleotide sequence: TGTGCCAGCAGTTACCCGGCGGGAGGGTCGACGGCTGAGCAGTTCTTC. The chain combines TRBV6-5 with TRBJ2-1, with TRBD2 matching 9 bases. With V trimmed by 2 bases and J by 9 bases, 11 bases remained unmatched. This CDR3 contains 16 residues. Germline CDR1 is MNHEY and CDR2 is SVGAGI.

The J gene is TRBJ1-6, the V gene TRBV28; D is undetermined. CDR3 length equals 12 residues. Germline values: CDR1 MDHEN, CDR2 SYDVKM. Trimming pared 10 bases from V and 10 bases from J, leaving 14 bases between. This chain's CDR3 is CATRRHTSPLHF. CDR3 in DNA: TGTGCCACACGTCGACATACCTCACCCCTCCACTTT.

This clone has a handful of counts. The chain links TRBV7-9 to TRBJ2-1; 10 nucleotides line up with TRBD2. CDR1 is SEHNR and CDR2 is FQNEAQ in the germline V gene (reference sequence). J was trimmed by 8 bases and V by 4 bases; bases with no gene match: 8. This CDR3 has 15 amino acids. As DNA, the CDR3 is TGTGCCAGCAGCTCCCTAGCGGGAGTGTACGATGAGCAGTTCTTC. Its translation is CASSSLAGVYDEQFF.

This clone was seen a few times. The chain recombines TRBV18 with TRBJ2-1; 14 bases are shared with TRBD2. With 6 bases clipped from V and 8 bases from J, the junction kept 6 bases outside the gene matches. Germline values: CDR1 KGHSH, CDR2 LQKENI. There are 15 residues in the CDR3. As DNA, the CDR3 is TGTGCCAGCTCCCCGGGACTAGCGGGAGTCGATGAGCAGTTCTTC. Translated: CASSPGLAGVDEQFF.

The chain couples TRBV11-1 to TRBJ2-3; TRBD1 matches at 7 bases. Germline V gives CDR1 SGHAT, CDR2 FQDESV (reference sequence). V was pared by 1 base and J by 9 bases, with 4 bases of the junction left unmatched. This CDR3 is built from 13 residues. CDR3 DNA: TGTGCCAGCAGCTTAGGGGGACAGCTAACGCAGTATTTT. Protein: CASSLGGQLTQYF.